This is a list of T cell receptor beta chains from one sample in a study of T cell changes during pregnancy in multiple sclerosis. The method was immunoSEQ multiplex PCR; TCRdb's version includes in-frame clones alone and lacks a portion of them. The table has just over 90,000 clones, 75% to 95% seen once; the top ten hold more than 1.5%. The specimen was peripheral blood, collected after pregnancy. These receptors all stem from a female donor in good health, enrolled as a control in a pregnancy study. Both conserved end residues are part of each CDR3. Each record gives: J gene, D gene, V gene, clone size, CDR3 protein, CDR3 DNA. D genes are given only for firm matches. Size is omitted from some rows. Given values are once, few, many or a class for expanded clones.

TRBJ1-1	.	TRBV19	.	CASSMKGDTEAFF	TGTGCCAGTAGTATGAAAGGGGACACTGAAGCTTTCTTT
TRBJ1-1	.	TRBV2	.	CASMAGFEAFF	TGTGCCAGCATGGCCGGGTTTGAAGCTTTCTTT
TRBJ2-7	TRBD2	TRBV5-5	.	CASSRDYINEQYF	TGTGCCAGCTCCCGGGACTACATCAACGAGCAGTACTTC
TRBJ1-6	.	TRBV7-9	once	CASKRGAYNSPLHF	TGTGCCAGCAAGAGAGGAGCTTATAATTCACCCCTCCACTTT
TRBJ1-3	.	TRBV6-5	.	CASRLTGNTKNTIYF	TGTGCCAGCAGACTGACGGGGAACACTAAAAACACCATATATTTT
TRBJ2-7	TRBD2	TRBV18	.	CASSPFATSDNSRYEQYF	TGTGCCAGCTCACCATTTGCGACTAGCGACAATTCCCGCTACGAGCAGTACTTC
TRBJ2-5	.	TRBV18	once	CASSWDNQETQYF	TGTGCCAGCTCGTGGGACAACCAAGAGACCCAGTACTTC
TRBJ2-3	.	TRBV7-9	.	CASSSARAGLTDTQYF	TGTGCCAGCAGCTCCGCAAGAGCGGGCCTCACAGATACGCAGTATTTT
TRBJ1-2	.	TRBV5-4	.	CASSLDSGFYGYTF	TGTGCCAGCAGCTTGGATTCGGGGTTTTATGGCTACACCTTC
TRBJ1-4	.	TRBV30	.	CAWSVSGEKLFF	TGTGCCTGGAGTGTTAGTGGTGAAAAACTGTTTTTT
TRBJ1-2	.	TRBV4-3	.	CASSQDIGGPVF	TGCGCCAGCAGCCAAGACATAGGCGGGCCAGTCTTC
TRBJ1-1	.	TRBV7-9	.	CASSLAAGATEAFF	TGTGCCAGCAGCTTAGCCGCTGGGGCCACTGAAGCTTTCTTT
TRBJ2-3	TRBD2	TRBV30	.	CAWTKQTGGTQYF	TGTGCCTGGACGAAACAGACGGGGGGTACGCAGTATTTT
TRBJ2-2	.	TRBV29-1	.	CSVAGPTGTGELFF	TGCAGCGTCGCGGGGCCGACAGGGACCGGGGAGCTGTTTTTT
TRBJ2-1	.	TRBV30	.	CAWSKGVDEQFF	TGTGCCTGGAGTAAGGGGGTCGATGAGCAGTTCTTC
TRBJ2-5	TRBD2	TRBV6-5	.	CASSYSGRETQYF	TGTGCCAGCAGTTACTCCGGGAGGGAGACCCAGTACTTC
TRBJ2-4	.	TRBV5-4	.	CASSFPGGDIQYF	TGTGCCAGCAGCTTCCCCGGCGGGGACATTCAGTACTTC
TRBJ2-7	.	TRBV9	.	CASSAGSSYEQYF	TGTGCCAGCAGCGCCGGGAGCTCCTACGAGCAGTACTTC
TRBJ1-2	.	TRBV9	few	CASSVGTDSGYTF	TGTGCCAGCAGCGTGGGTACAGATTCCGGCTACACCTTC
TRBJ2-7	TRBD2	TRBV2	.	CASSRQGAQPGLAGGFSYEQYF	TGTGCCAGCAGTAGACAGGGGGCGCAACCGGGACTAGCGGGGGGCTTTAGCTACGAGCAGTACTTC
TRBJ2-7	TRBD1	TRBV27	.	CASSSASGTGTYEQYF	TGTGCCAGCAGTTCCGCCTCCGGGACAGGCACATACGAGCAGTACTTC
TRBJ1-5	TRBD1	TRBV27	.	CASSHGTQGSNQPQHF	TGTGCCAGCAGCCATGGGACACAGGGGAGCAATCAGCCCCAGCATTTT
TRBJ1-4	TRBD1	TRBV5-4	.	CASSLEAGGEKLFF	TGTGCCAGCAGCTTGGAGGCAGGGGGTGAAAAACTGTTTTTT
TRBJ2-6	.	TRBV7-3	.	CASSQRVSPSGANVLTF	TGTGCCAGCAGCCAGAGGGTTAGTCCCTCTGGGGCCAACGTCCTGACTTTC
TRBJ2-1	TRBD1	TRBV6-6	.	CASSTTGNNEQFF	TGTGCCAGCAGCACGACAGGGAACAATGAGCAGTTCTTC
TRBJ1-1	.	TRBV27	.	CASSPYERGGTEAFF	TGTGCCAGCAGTCCCTACGAACGAGGCGGCACTGAAGCTTTCTTT
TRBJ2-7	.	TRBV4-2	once	CASSQNTGHKIYEQYF	TGTGCCAGCAGCCAAAACACTGGACACAAGATCTACGAGCAGTACTTC
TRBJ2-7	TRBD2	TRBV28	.	CASLAGGTWSEQYF	TGTGCCAGCTTAGCGGGGGGGACTTGGAGCGAGCAGTACTTC
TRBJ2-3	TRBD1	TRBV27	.	CASSLSGQGAADTQYF	TGTGCCAGCAGTTTAAGTGGCCAGGGGGCCGCAGATACGCAGTATTTT
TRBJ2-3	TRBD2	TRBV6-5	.	CASSYSGLAGTDTQYF	TGTGCCAGCAGTTACTCTGGCCTAGCGGGCACAGATACGCAGTATTTT
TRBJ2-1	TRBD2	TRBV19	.	CASSSGGYNEQFF	TGTGCCAGTAGTAGCGGGGGGTACAATGAGCAGTTCTTC
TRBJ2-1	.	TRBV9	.	CASTGGDSYNEQFF	TGTGCCAGCACTGGCGGGGACTCCTACAATGAGCAGTTCTTC
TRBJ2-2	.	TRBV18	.	CASSPPGFVELFF	TGTGCCAGCTCACCCCCAGGGTTCGTGGAGCTGTTTTTT
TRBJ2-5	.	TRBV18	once	CASSEVHLQETQYF	TGTGCCAGCTCAGAGGTACACCTCCAAGAGACCCAGTACTTC
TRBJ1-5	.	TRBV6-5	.	CASSLDENQPQHF	TGTGCCAGCAGCCTAGACGAGAACCAGCCCCAGCATTTT
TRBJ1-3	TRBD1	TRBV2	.	CASRSQGAAGNTIYF	TGTGCCAGCAGGTCCCAGGGGGCGGCCGGAAACACCATATATTTT
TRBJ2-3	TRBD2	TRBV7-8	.	CASSLRLAGLTDTQYF	TGTGCCAGCAGCTTGCGACTAGCGGGTCTCACAGATACGCAGTATTTT